Each of the 3 T cell receptor beta chains below was sequenced from the same sample in a study of T cells in localized non-small cell lung cancer. Measured with immunoSEQ multiplex PCR; TCRdb has only the in-frame clones, and not every one. The table shows a few thousand clones, with around a quarter occurring only once. The sequenced sample was lung tumor tissue, obtained before any cancer treatment. All receptors derive from a male donor older than 55 with stage III squamous cell lung carcinoma.

This clone came up a few times. The chain recombines TRBV11-3 with TRBJ1-2; 9 nucleotides line up with TRBD1. Germline V CDR1 and CDR2: SGHNT, YENEEA. J was trimmed by 0 bases and V by 3 bases; bases with no gene match: 2. The CDR3 covers 15 residues. The CDR3 loop is CASSLGDRANYGYTF. The CDR3 bases are TGTGCCAGCAGCTTGGGGGACAGGGCTAACTATGGCTACACCTTC.

This clone is termed large. The chain combines TRBV6-8 with TRBJ2-2, with unresolved D. V lost 7 bases and J lost 0, with 6 bases in between. Germline V gene sequence: CDR1 MNHGY, CDR2 SAAAGT. The CDR3 length is 13 residues. CDR3 protein: CASKQPNTGELFF. The CDR3 DNA sequence: TGTGCCAGCAAGCAGCCGAACACCGGGGAGCTGTTTTTT.

In this sample, this clone is large (0.1 to 1%). V gene TRBV11-3 combines with J gene TRBJ2-1, with D possibly matching TRBD2 (5 bases). The ends were cut back, 5 bases at V and 7 bases at J, with 24 bases in the middle. This CDR3 region has 17 residues. CDR1 is SGHNT, CDR2 YENEEA, per germline. The CDR3 is CASSPLGRTDSGNEQFF. As DNA, the CDR3 is TGTGCCAGCAGCCCCCTAGGTCGGACGGACTCTGGGAATGAGCAGTTCTTC. The variable domain in full, with the rest retrieved from reference TRBV11-3 and TRBJ2-1, is EAGVVQSPRYKIIEKKQPVAFWCNPISGHNTLYWYLQNLGQGPELLIRYENEEAVDDSQLPKDRFSAERLKGVDSTLKIQPAELGDSAVYLCASSPLGRTDSGNEQFFGPGTRLTVL.